One TCR beta chain is described in this entry. A much larger clone differs from this one at a single base, so this may be a read error. Additional DNA sequences in this sample encode the identical CDR3. The data were taken from a study of blood T cell repertoires in COVID-19. Under the authors' procedure: Reference gene primer amplification yielded estimated nucleated cell counts. The protocol was immunoSEQ multiplex PCR, while the TCRdb copy is restricted to in-frame clones and leaves out a portion. V, J and clone size reflect that table, while D and trimming were determined from the DNA. Here the sample spans 80,000 or so clones, 81% being singletons. Germline CDR1 reads LGHDT; CDR2 reads YNNKEL (reference sequence). V shed 1 base and J 6 bases; nucleotides not matched to a gene: 2. The CDR3 runs to 14 residues.

This clonotype originated in an elderly man with acute or convalescent COVID-19. The material sequenced was peripheral blood. The gene calls are TRBV3-1 (or the pseudogene TRBV3-2) and TRBJ2-7; 11 nucleotides agree with TRBD1. For the CDR3, the DNA is TGTGCCAGCAGCCAAGGGACAGGGGGCTCCGAGCAGTACTTC. Protein sequence: CASSQGTGGSEQYF.